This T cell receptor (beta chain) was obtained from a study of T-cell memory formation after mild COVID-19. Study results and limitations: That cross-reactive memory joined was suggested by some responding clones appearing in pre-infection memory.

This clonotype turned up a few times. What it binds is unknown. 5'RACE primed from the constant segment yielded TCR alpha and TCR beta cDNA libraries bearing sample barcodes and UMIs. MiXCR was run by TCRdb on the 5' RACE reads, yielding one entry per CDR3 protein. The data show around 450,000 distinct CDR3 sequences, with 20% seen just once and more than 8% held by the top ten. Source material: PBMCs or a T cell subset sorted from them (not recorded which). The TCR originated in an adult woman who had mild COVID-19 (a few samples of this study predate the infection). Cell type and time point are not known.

In DNA form, the CDR3 reads TGTGCCAGCAGCTTAGCGGGAGGGCCAGGTGCAGATACGCAGTATTTT. Protein: CASSLAGGPGADTQYF. This sequence joins TRBV7-9 and TRBJ2-3, with 7 bases aligning to TRBD2. Germline assignment: CDR1 SEHNR and CDR2 FQNEAQ (reference sequence). J lost 4 bases, V lost 0 bases, and 7 bases had no gene match. The CDR3 length is 16 residues. The variable domain in full, completed from reference TRBV7-9 and TRBJ2-3, reads DTGVSQNPRHKITKRGQNVTFRCDPISEHNRLYWYRQTLGQGPEFLTYFQNEAQLEKSRLLSDRFSAERPKGSFSTLEIQRTEQGDSAMYLCASSLAGGPGADTQYFGPGTRLTVL.